These T cell receptor beta chains were read from a single sample in a study of regulatory T cells in long-lasting Graves disease. TCRdb re-called the multiplex PCR reads with MiXCR, one entry per CDR3 protein. The sample yields roughly 380,000 distinct CDR3 sequences, 15% to 19% seen once. Material: peripheral blood mononuclear cells (PBMCs), obtained at new diagnosis, from a patient treated with antithyroid drugs. These receptors were obtained from a female donor with Graves disease. Both conserved end residues are part of each CDR3. Fields, in order: J gene, V gene, clone size, D gene, CDR3 DNA, CDR3 protein. The D gene is left open where the match is weak. The size entry is marked missing in some rows and otherwise reads once, few, many or a size class.

>TRBJ1-6|TRBV27|many|NA
TGTGCCAGCAGACCCTGGAATTCACCCCTCCACTTT
CASRPWNSPLHF
>TRBJ1-2|TRBV4-1|many|NA
TGCGCCAGCAGCCAGGGCAGGGGAATGTATGGCTACACCTTC
CASSQGRGMYGYTF
>TRBJ1-5|TRBV6-1|many|TRBD1
TGTGCCAGCATTCAGGGGGGCAGCAATCAGCCCCAGCATTTT
CASIQGGSNQPQHF
>TRBJ1-1|TRBV7-3|many|NA
TGTGCCAGCCGACCCGGGCCAAGGTCCTTTGAAGCTTTCTTT
CASRPGPRSFEAFF
>TRBJ1-2|TRBV10-3|many|TRBD1
TGTGCCATCAGCAGACAGGGAGGAGACTATGGCTACACCTTC
CAISRQGGDYGYTF
>TRBJ2-7|TRBV18|many|NA
TGTGCCAGCTCACAGGGCCCTGGGGACTACGAGCAGTACTTC
CASSQGPGDYEQYF
>TRBJ2-1|TRBV7-9|once|TRBD1
TGTGCCAGCAGCTTAGGACAGGGGGCTTACGAGCAGTGCTTC
CASSLGQGAYEQCF
>TRBJ1-4|TRBV27|NA|NA
TGTGCCAGCAGTTTATTTGGGGGGGGGGGTGAAAAACTGTTTTTT
CASSLFGGGGEKLFF
>TRBJ1-5|TRBV30|NA|NA
TGTGCCTGGAGCCTACAGGTCAGTCAGCCCCAGCATTTT
CAWSLQVSQPQHF
>TRBJ2-1|TRBV11-2|few|TRBD2
TGTGCCAGCAGCTTATCCGCGGGAGGGGACAATGAGCAGTTCTTC
CASSLSAGGDNEQFF
>TRBJ1-2|TRBV11-1|many|NA
TGTGCCAGCAGCTTAAGGAATTCCGGCTACACCTTC
CASSLRNSGYTF
>TRBJ2-3|TRBV18|few|NA
TGTGCCAGCCGCTCGGCGGCCGGAGATACGCAGTATTTT
CASRSAAGDTQYF
>TRBJ1-1|TRBV4-1|few|NA
TGCGCCAGCAGCCAAGATTGGGGGGTTACTGAAGCTTTCTTT
CASSQDWGVTEAFF
>TRBJ2-1|TRBV12-5|NA|TRBD1
TGTGCTAGTGGTTTGGGGGGAGACAGGGGCTACAATGAGCAGTTCTTC
CASGLGGDRGYNEQFF
>TRBJ2-2|TRBV27|many|TRBD2
TGTGCCAGCAGTGCGCGGGAGGTGAACACCGGGGAGCTGTTTTTT
CASSAREVNTGELFF
>TRBJ2-2|TRBV7-3|NA|TRBD2
TGTGCCAGCAGCCCCCTCGCGGGAGTTACCGGGGAGCTGTTTTTT
CASSPLAGVTGELFF
>TRBJ2-7|TRBV18|few|NA
TGTGCCAGCTCACCCGAGACCCCCCCTTACGAGCAGTACTTC
CASSPETPPYEQYF
>TRBJ2-5|TRBV11-2|NA|NA
TGTGCCAGCAGCTTAGAGCCGGGCCTCCAAGAGACCCAGTACTTC
CASSLEPGLQETQYF
>TRBJ2-1|TRBV20-1|many|NA
TGCAGTGCTCCCCGGGGGCGGGGGTACGGGGAGCAGTTCTTC
CSAPRGRGYGEQFF
>TRBJ2-3|TRBV29-1|NA|NA
TGCAGCGTCCAGCACCTTGAGGGCGGTATAGGAGATACGCAGTATTTT
CSVQHLEGGIGDTQYF
>TRBJ1-5|TRBV3-1|NA|NA
TGTGCCAGCAGCCAAGGGACAGTTTATAGCAATCAGCCCCAGCATTTT
CASSQGTVYSNQPQHF
>TRBJ2-2|TRBV27|NA|TRBD1
TGTGCCAGCAGCGACGGGACAGTGAACACCGGGGAGCTGTTTTTT
CASSDGTVNTGELFF
>TRBJ1-6|TRBV5-8|few|TRBD1
TGTGCCAGCAGCTTGGCTGGACAGGGGCGCGCCTCACCCCTCCACTTT
CASSLAGQGRASPLHF
>TRBJ2-2|TRBV12-5|NA|TRBD2
TGTGCTAGTGGTACACGGACTAGCGGGAACACCGGGGAGCTGTTTTTT
CASGTRTSGNTGELFF
>TRBJ2-3|TRBV20-1|NA|NA
TGCAGTGCTAGCACGGGACTTTACCTTAGCACAGATACGCAGTATTTT
CSASTGLYLSTDTQYF
>TRBJ1-2|TRBV11-2|many|TRBD1
TGTGCCAGCAGCTTTCCGACAGGGGGCAATCCCTATGGCTACACCTTC
CASSFPTGGNPYGYTF
>TRBJ2-3|TRBV4-1|many|NA
TGCGCCAGCAGCCAAGATCCCGCGGGGAACACAGATACGCAGTATTTT
CASSQDPAGNTDTQYF
>TRBJ2-7|TRBV28|many|NA
TGTGCCAGCAAACCCCCGTTAGGGACCTACGAGCAGTACTTC
CASKPPLGTYEQYF